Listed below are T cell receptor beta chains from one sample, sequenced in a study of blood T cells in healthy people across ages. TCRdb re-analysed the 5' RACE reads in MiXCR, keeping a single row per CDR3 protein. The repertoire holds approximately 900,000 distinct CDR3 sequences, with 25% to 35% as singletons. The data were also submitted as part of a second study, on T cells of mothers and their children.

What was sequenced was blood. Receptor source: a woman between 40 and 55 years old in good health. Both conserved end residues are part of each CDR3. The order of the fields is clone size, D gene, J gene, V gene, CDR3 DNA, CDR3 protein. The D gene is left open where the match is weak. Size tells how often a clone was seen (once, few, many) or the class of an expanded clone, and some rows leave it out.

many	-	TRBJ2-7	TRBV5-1	TGCGCCAGCAGCTCTCAGGACGGACCTTACGAGCAGTACTTC	CASSSQDGPYEQYF
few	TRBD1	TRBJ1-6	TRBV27	TGTGCCAGCAGTTTGGACAGGGGCCGGAGCTCCTATAATTCACCCCTCCACTTT	CASSLDRGRSSYNSPLHF
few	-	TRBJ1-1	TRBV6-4	TGTGCCAGCATGGCCTCACCGGGGAACACTGAAGCTTTCTTT	CASMASPGNTEAFF
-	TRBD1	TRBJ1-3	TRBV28	TGTGCCAGCAGAGCAGGGGGCACTGGAAACACCAGATATTTT	CASRAGGTGNTRYF
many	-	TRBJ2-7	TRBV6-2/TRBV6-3	TGTGCCAGCAGTTACCCGCGAGTACAGAAACACGAGCAGTACTTC	CASSYPRVQKHEQYF
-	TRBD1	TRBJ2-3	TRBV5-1	TGCGCCAGCAGCATGACAGGGCCGAGCACAGATACGCAGTATTTT	CASSMTGPSTDTQYF
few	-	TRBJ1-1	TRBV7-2	TGTGCCAGCAGCTTGGCCACAGGGTCGGGCACTGAAGCTTTCTTT	CASSLATGSGTEAFF
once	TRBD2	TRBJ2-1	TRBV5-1	TGCGCCAGCAGCTTAGGGACTAGCGGGGGACATTCCTACAATGAGCAGTTCTTC	CASSLGTSGGHSYNEQFF
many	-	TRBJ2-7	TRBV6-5	TGTGCCAGCAGTTACTCTGGGGTTCCCGCCTACGAGCAGTACTTC	CASSYSGVPAYEQYF
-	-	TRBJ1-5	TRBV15	TGTGCCACCAGCGGCAGATATAGCAATCAGCCCCAGCATTTT	CATSGRYSNQPQHF
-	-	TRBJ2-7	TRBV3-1	TGTGCCAGCAGCCCACGGGACAAGGGTACCCAGTACTTC	CASSPRDKGTQYF
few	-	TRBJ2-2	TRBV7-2	TGTGCCAGCAGCTTAGCCGTCGCGAACACCGGGGAGCTGTTTTTT	CASSLAVANTGELFF
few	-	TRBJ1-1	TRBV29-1	TGCAGCGTGTCGACAGGCGGGGTGAACACTGAAGCTTTCTTT	CSVSTGGVNTEAFF
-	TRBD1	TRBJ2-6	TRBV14	TGTGCCAGCAGCCAAGACGACAGGGCTATTGCTGGGGCCAACGTCCTGACTTTC	CASSQDDRAIAGANVLTF
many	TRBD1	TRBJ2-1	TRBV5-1	TGTGCCAGCAGCCCGACAGGGGGGAATGAGCAGTTCTTC	CASSPTGGNEQFF
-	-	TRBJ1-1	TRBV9	TGTGCCAGCAGCGCCCGCCGGGAGGCTGAAGCTTTCTTT	CASSARREAEAFF
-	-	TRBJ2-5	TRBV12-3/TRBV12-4	TGTGCCAGCACCGAAAGGAACACCCACCAAGAGACCCAGTACTTC	CASTERNTHQETQYF
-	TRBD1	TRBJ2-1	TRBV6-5	TGTGCCAGCAGTTCCGGGACAGCCCCCTTGGAGCAGTTCTTC	CASSSGTAPLEQFF
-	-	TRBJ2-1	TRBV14	TGTGCCAGCAGGGTCGGGGGTTACAATGAGCAGGACTTC	CASRVGGYNEQDF
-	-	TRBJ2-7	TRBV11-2	TGTGCCAGCAGCCCACCGGGACTGAACCTCTGCGAGCAGTACTTC	CASSPPGLNLCEQYF
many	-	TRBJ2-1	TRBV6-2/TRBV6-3	TGTGCCAGCACTTCCCCCCCCCACACCCGGAGCGATGAGCAGTTCTTC	CASTSPPHTRSDEQFF
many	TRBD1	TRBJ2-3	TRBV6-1	TGTGCCAGCAGTGAAGCAACGGCAGGGGGCCTCACAGATACGCAGTATTTT	CASSEATAGGLTDTQYF
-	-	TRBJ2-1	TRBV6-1	TGTGCCAGCAGTGGGCTAGCAGGGAGCTCCTACAATGAGCAGTTCTTC	CASSGLAGSSYNEQFF
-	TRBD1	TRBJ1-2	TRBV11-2	TGTGCCAGCAGCTTACTCCCAGGGGGCGGGCATGGCTACACCTTC	CASSLLPGGGHGYTF
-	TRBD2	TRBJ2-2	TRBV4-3	TGCGCCAGCAGCCTCTCTAGCGGGGACAACACCGGGGAGCTGTTTTTT	CASSLSSGDNTGELFF
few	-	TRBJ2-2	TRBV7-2	TGTGCCACGTTGAAAGGCACTAACACCGGGGAGCTGTTTTTT	CATLKGTNTGELFF
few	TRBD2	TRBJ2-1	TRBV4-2	TGTGCCAGCAGCCAGGGAATAGCGGGGGGGGAATACAATGAGCAGTTCTTC	CASSQGIAGGEYNEQFF
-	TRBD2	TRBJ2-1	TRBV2	TGTGCCAGGGCGAAGCGGGGGGGAAATAACAATGAGCAGTTCTTC	CARAKRGGNNNEQFF
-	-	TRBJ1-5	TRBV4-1	TGCGCCAGCAGCCAAGTGGCTGCCTGGTATAGCAATCAGCCCCAGCATTTT	CASSQVAAWYSNQPQHF
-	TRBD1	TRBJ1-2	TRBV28	TGTGCCAGCAGTCCCCCACCGGGACAGGCCCCTAACTATGGCTACACCTTC	CASSPPPGQAPNYGYTF
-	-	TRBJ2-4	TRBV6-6	TGTGCCAGCACCAGCCCAACAGGGGAGGAGCAGTACTTC	CASTSPTGEEQYF
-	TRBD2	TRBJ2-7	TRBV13	TGTGCCAGCAACTCCCCTAGCGGGGGCCCAACCTACGAGCAGTACTTC	CASNSPSGGPTYEQYF
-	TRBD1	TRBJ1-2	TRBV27	TGTGCCGGCAGTCTACGGACCGATACAGGGGCAGGCTACACCTTC	CAGSLRTDTGAGYTF
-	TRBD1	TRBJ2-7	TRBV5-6	TGTGCCAGCAGCTTTTATCTCAGGGGGCCGTTTTCCGGATACGAGCAGTACTTC	CASSFYLRGPFSGYEQYF
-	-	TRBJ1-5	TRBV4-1	TGCGCCGGCAGCCAAAATGGGGATAGCAATCAGCCCCAGCATTTT	CAGSQNGDSNQPQHF
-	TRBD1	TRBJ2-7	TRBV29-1	TGCAGCGTTGGCGGCGGACAGGGGGCCTGCGAGCAGTACTTC	CSVGGGQGACEQYF
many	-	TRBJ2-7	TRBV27	TGTGCCAGCAGTTTCTCAGGGTCCTACGAGCAGTACTTC	CASSFSGSYEQYF
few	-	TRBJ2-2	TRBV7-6	TGTGCCAGCAGCTTAGAACTACTAGATACCGGGGAGCTGTTTTTT	CASSLELLDTGELFF
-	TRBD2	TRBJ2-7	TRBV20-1	TGCAGTGCTAAATATAGCGGGGGATTCTCCTACGAGCAGTACTTC	CSAKYSGGFSYEQYF
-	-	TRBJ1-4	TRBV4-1	TGCGCCAGCAGCCAAGGACACCAAACAACTAATGAAAAACTGTTTTTT	CASSQGHQTTNEKLFF
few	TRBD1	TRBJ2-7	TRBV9	TGTGCCAGCAGCGCCCCCGGGACAGGGGCGGAGGACGAGCAGTACTTC	CASSAPGTGAEDEQYF
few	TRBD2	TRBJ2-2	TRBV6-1	TGTGCCAGCAGTAAGCTGGGACTACCGGAGGCCGGGGAGCTGTTTTTT	CASSKLGLPEAGELFF
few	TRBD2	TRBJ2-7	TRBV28	TGTGCCAGCAGTTTTTTAGCGGGGGCCCCCCTCGATTGGTACTTC	CASSFLAGAPLDWYF
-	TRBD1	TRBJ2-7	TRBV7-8	TGTGCCAGCAGCTTAGAGACAGGGAGCTCCTACGAGCAGTACTTC	CASSLETGSSYEQYF
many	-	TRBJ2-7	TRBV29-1	TGCAGCGTTGACTGGGACGGCTCCTACGAGCAGTACTTC	CSVDWDGSYEQYF